This entry describes one TCR beta chain. This sample was taken from a study of T cell responses to AZD1222 COVID-19 vaccine. Profiled with immunoSEQ multiplex PCR; TCRdb holds only in-frame clones, not every one. The sample comprises roughly 110,000 clones, less than 95% of which are singletons, and approximately 8.2% rests with the top ten. V lost 5 bases, J lost 1 base, and 8 bases lay in between. This CDR3 is 13 amino acids long. Germline V gene data show CDR1 as KGHSY and CDR2 as FQNENV. The receptor's source is an adult who received the AZD1222 COVID-19 vaccine. The chain joins TRBV16 to TRBJ1-2, with D perhaps matching TRBD1 (5 bases). The sample was peripheral blood, taken 28 days after the second AZD1222 dose. CDR3 region: CASSRQLNYGYTF. The CDR3 DNA is TGTGCCAGCAGCAGACAGCTTAACTATGGCTACACCTTC.